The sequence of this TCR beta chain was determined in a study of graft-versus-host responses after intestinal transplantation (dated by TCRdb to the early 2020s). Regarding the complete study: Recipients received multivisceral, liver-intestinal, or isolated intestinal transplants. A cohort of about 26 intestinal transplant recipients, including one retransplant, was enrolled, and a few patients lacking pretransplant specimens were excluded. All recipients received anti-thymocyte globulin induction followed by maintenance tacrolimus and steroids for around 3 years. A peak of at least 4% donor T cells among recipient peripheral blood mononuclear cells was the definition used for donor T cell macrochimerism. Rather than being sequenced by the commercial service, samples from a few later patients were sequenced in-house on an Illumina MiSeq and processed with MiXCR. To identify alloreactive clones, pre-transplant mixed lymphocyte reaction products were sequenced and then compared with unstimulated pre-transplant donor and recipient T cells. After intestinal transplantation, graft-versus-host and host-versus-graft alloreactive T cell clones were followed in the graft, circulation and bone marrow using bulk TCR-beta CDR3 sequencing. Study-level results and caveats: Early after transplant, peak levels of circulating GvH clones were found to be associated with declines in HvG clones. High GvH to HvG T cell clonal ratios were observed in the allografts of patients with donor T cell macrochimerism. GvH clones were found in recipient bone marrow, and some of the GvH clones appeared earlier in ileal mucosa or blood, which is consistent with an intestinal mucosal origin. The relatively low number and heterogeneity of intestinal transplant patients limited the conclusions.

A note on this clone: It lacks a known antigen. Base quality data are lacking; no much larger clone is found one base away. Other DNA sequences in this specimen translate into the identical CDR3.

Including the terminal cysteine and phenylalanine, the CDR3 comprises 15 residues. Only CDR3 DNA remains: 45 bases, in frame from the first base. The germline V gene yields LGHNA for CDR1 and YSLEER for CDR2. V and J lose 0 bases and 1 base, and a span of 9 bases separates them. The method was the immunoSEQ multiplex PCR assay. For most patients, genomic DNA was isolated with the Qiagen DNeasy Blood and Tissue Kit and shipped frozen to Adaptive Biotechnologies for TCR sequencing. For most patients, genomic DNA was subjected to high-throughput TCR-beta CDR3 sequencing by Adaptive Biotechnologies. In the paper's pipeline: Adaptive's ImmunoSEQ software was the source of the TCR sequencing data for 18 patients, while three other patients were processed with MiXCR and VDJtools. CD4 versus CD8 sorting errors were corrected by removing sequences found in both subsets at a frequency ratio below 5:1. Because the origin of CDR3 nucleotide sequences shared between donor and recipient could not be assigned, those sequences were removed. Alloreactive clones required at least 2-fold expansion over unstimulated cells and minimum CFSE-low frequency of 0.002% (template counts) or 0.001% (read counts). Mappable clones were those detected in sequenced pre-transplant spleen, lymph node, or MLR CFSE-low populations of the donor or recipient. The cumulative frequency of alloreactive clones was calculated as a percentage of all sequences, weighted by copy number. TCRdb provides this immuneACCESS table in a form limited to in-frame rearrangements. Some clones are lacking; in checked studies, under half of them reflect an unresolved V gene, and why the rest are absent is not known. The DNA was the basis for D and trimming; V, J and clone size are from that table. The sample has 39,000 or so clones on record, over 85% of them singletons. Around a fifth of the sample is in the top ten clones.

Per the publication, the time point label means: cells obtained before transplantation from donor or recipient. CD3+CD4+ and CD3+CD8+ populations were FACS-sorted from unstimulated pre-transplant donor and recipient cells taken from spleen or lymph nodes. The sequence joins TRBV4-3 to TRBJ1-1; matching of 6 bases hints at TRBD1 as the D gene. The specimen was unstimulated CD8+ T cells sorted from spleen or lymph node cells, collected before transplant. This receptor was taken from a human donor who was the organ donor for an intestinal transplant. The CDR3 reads CASSQEDRTNTEAFF. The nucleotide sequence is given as TGCGCCAGCAGCCAAGAAGACAGGACGAACACTGAAGCTTTCTTT.